These 20 T cell receptor beta chains originate from one sample sequenced in a study of Graves' ophthalmopathy and Graves' hyperthyroidism. Scientists amplified the TCR beta CDR3 regions from RNA transcripts. The first-round RT-PCR employed HTBI primers together with the Qiagen OneStep RT-PCR kit. A multiplex PCR was then performed as the second round. TCRdb re-called the multiplex PCR reads with MiXCR, one entry per CDR3 protein. The sample records roughly 480,000 distinct CDR3 sequences, roughly 14% being singletons. Sequencing used blood. Source of these receptors: a woman in her 30s with Graves' ophthalmopathy.

The chain uses TRBV5-1 and TRBJ1-1; D unclear. This CDR3 comprises 14 residues. The V end was cut by 0 bases, the J end by 6 bases, with 12 bases between. Germline-derived CDR1 and CDR2 are SGHRS and YFSETQ. The CDR3 nucleotides read TGCGCCAGCAGCTTGGCGGGGTTTTACTCTGAAGCTTTCTTT. As protein: CASSLAGFYSEAFF.

This clonotype was observed once. The J gene is TRBJ1-5, the V gene TRBV27; possibly TRBD1 for D (6 bases). The CDR3 has 13 amino acids. V lost 3 bases and J lost 6, with 9 bases in between. Germline V gives CDR1 MNHEY, CDR2 SMNVEV (reference sequence). CDR3: CASSFTGFQPQHF. The CDR3 nucleotides are TGTGCCAGCAGTTTCACAGGGTTTCAGCCCCAGCATTTT.

About this clonotype itself: The DNA is left out, because the CDR3 cannot be placed on it with certainty; the CDR3 is given as TCRdb lists it. The chain uses TRBV28 and TRBJ1-2; the D call of TRBD1 is as the table states it, not checked on the DNA. The germline V gene has CDR1 MDHEN and CDR2 SYDVKM. Ends included, the CDR3 has 13 residues. CDR3 sequence reads: CASSTSGAWGYTF.

Ten or more counts support this clonotype. This chain links TRBV27 with TRBJ1-1; tentatively, D is TRBD1 (5 bases). This CDR3 is built from 13 residues. V lost 7 bases, J lost 0 bases, and 9 bases lay in between. CDR1 is MNHEY, CDR2 SMNVEV, per germline (reference sequence). The DNA for the CDR3 is TGTGCCAGCACTGACAGCGTGAACACTGAAGCTTTCTTT. It translates to CASTDSVNTEAFF.

This clonotype was picked up many times. CDR3 DNA: TGTGCCAGTGGAGACGATCGTTTGAACACTGAAGCTTTCTTT. It specifies CASGDDRLNTEAFF. The genes are TRBV6-1 and TRBJ1-1; D gene uncertain. This CDR3 has 14 residues. Looked up from germline, CDR1 is MNHNS and CDR2 is SASEGT. Trimming removed 9 bases from V and 0 bases from J, with 14 bases in between.

This clonotype was found a few times. The J gene is TRBJ2-7, the V gene TRBV11-2, with D possibly being TRBD1 (7 bases). CDR1 is SGHAT, CDR2 FQNNGV, per germline. This CDR3 contains 18 residues. V gave up 2 bases and J gave up 4 bases, with 24 bases separating them. DNA for the CDR3: TGTGCCAGCAGCTTAAGGTCCCGGAGGGGGACAGTTGGTTACGAGCAGTACTTC. Its protein product is CASSLRSRRGTVGYEQYF.

This clonotype was observed a handful of times. This sequence joins TRBV7-3 and TRBJ2-3; 10 bases fit TRBD1. The CDR3 extends over 17 amino acids. The germline gives CDR1 SGHTA, CDR2 FQGTGA. Germline trimming cut 0 bases from V and 1 base from J; bases unmatched to any gene: 4. This CDR3 is CASSLTGGQGGTDTQYF. The CDR3 region has the DNA TGTGCCAGCAGCTTAACTGGCGGACAGGGGGGCACAGATACGCAGTATTTT.

Regarding this clonotype: A much larger clonotype is one base distant, so this may be a read error. The chain carries TRBV27 and TRBJ2-7; 9 positions agree with TRBD1. CDR1 and CDR2 from the germline V gene are MNHEY and SMNVEV (reference sequence). The CDR3 has 15 amino acids. In DNA, the CDR3 is TGTGCCAGCAGAAGCACCGGGACAGGGTGGTACGAGCAGGACTTC. It encodes CASRSTGTGWYEQDF.

The chain combines TRBV6-1 with TRBJ1-5, with D possibly TRBD1 on 5 matching bases. Trimming pared 3 bases from V and 6 bases from J, leaving 15 bases between. The length of the CDR3 is 15 residues. Per germline, CDR1 MNHNS and CDR2 SASEGT. CDR3 coding DNA: TGTGCCAGCAGTGACGACCGTCAGGGTTCTCAGCCCCAGCATTTT. Encoded protein: CASSDDRQGSQPQHF.

This clonotype was recorded at least ten times. The chain uses TRBV6-1 and TRBJ1-2, with D possibly being TRBD1 (5 bases). Trimming took 6 bases from V and 4 from J, leaving 12 bases between them. CDR1 and CDR2 from the germline V gene are MNHNS and SASEGT. The CDR3 contains 13 residues. The DNA for the CDR3 is TGTGCCAGCAGAGACCCAGGGTTCTATGGCTACACCTTC. This translates into CASRDPGFYGYTF.

This clonotype was seen ten or more times. The CDR3 coding sequence is TGTGCCAGCAGTCCCGTCGGGGCAGGGACCTATGGTGGCTACACCTTC. This translates into CASSPVGAGTYGGYTF. The chain has TRBV12-3 or TRBV12-4 and TRBJ1-2; possibly TRBD1 for D (5 bases). V was trimmed by 5 bases and J by 7 bases, leaving 23 bases between them. There are 16 residues in the CDR3.

As regards this clonotype: With a much larger clone just one base away, this may be a read error. This chain uses TRBV13 with TRBJ1-5, with D perhaps TRBD1 (5 bases). CDR1 and CDR2 (germline): PRHDT, FYEKMQ (reference sequence). Trimming pared 8 bases from V and 1 base from J, leaving 12 bases between. This CDR3 region has 14 residues. Here the CDR3 DNA reads TGTGCCAGCTGGCGGGGACGGAGCAATCAGCCCCAGCATTTT. Protein: CASWRGRSNQPQHF.

Concerning this clonotype itself: A single base separates this from a much larger clone, so it may be a read error. The chain is built from TRBV9 and TRBJ1-1; D might be TRBD1 (5 bases). The CDR3 spans 16 residues. Germline V CDR1 and CDR2: SGDLS, YYNGEE. CDR3 in DNA: TGTGCCAGCAGCGCAGCTGGTGGGGGTGTTAACGCTGAAGCTTGCTTT. This codes for CASSAAGGGVNAEACF.

This clonotype was detected ten times or more. This chain connects TRBV12-5 to TRBJ2-5; D is undetermined. V was clipped by 1 base and J by 4 bases, with 10 bases between them. The CDR3 length is 14 residues. The germline V gene encodes CDR1 LGHNT and CDR2 FRNRAP. CDR3 amino acids: CASGLGPSPETQYF. The CDR3 DNA reads TGTGCTAGTGGTTTGGGGCCGAGCCCAGAGACCCAGTACTTC.

A few counts support this clonotype. Written as DNA, the CDR3 is TGTGCCAGCAGCCTACAAAATAATTCACCCCTCCACTTT. It specifies CASSLQNNSPLHF. This chain uses TRBV7-3 with TRBJ1-6; no clear D. Deletions cut 5 bases from V and 5 bases from J, with 7 bases between. CDR3 length: 13 residues. The germline V gene encodes CDR1 SGHTA and CDR2 FQGTGA.

This chain links TRBV5-4 with TRBJ1-2; 9 bases line up with TRBD1. Unmatched junction bases numbered 8, after V lost 3 bases and J lost 8 bases. This CDR3 region has 14 residues. CDR1 SGHNT and CDR2 YYREEE come from the germline V gene (reference sequence). The CDR3 spells CASSSGQGTRGYTF. As DNA, the CDR3 is TGTGCCAGCAGCTCCGGACAGGGGACAAGAGGCTACACCTTC.

This clonotype has at least ten counts. The chain couples TRBV7-9 to TRBJ1-1; D is uncertain. Trimming removed 4 bases from V and 3 bases from J, with 6 bases in between. The length of the CDR3 is 12 residues. Germline V CDR1 and CDR2: SEHNR, FQNEAQ (reference sequence). The CDR3 nucleotides are TGTGCCAGCAGCTCCCAAGACACTGAAGCTTTCTTT. Protein: CASSSQDTEAFF.

This clonotype was observed many times. The chain carries TRBV6-5 and TRBJ1-1; D call uncertain. This CDR3 has 17 amino acids. Germline V lookup: CDR1 MNHEY, CDR2 SVGAGI. V was clipped by 4 bases and J by 0 bases, with 18 bases between them. The CDR3 spells CASSFTRIGRLNTEAFF. In nucleotides, the CDR3 is TGTGCCAGCAGTTTCACTAGGATCGGACGGTTGAACACTGAAGCTTTCTTT.

Many counts were recorded for this clonotype. The junction shows a germline mismatch at one end, possibly a read error. V is TRBV9 and J is TRBJ2-7; D is ambiguous. This CDR3 has 14 residues. Germline assignment: CDR1 SGDLS and CDR2 YYNGEE. The CDR3 nucleotides are TGTGCCAGCAGCGCAAATACTCATTCCTCCGAGCAGTACTTC. Translating it yields CASSANTHSSEQYF.

This chain links TRBV20-1 with TRBJ2-7; the D gene is possibly TRBD1 (6 bases). V was shortened by 1 base and J by 4 bases, with 20 bases between the two germline ends. Germline values: CDR1 DFQATT, CDR2 SNEGSKA (reference sequence). This CDR3 is 16 amino acids long. In nucleotides, the CDR3 is TGCAGTGCTAGAGCCTCTGGGAGAGTGGGGACATACGAGCAGTACTTC. The encoded protein is CSARASGRVGTYEQYF.